Sequencing of this T cell receptor beta chain was carried out in a study of blood T cell repertoires in COVID-19. Overall study context: Sites across the United States, Italy and Spain contributed samples from acute and convalescent COVID-19.

Using immunoSEQ multiplex PCR, the repertoire was profiled, and TCRdb retains in-frame clones only, with some absent. This table has about 160,000 clones, roughly 80% appearing once. Germline CDR1 SNHLY, CDR2 FYNNEI. This CDR3 is built from 14 residues. Trimming stripped 0 bases from V and 2 bases from J, with 7 bases between. The clonotype comes from an older woman who had recovered from COVID-19. The chain recombines TRBV2 with TRBJ1-1, with D unresolved. The sequenced sample was PBMCs or T cells enriched from blood (not recorded which). The CDR3 here is CASSEAEINTEAFF. The CDR3 bases are TGTGCCAGCAGTGAAGCCGAGATTAACACTGAAGCTTTCTTT.